This T cell receptor beta chain derives from a study of T cell repertoires in cytomegalovirus infection. Study-level information: CMV infection plus the matching HLA type was flagged by public TCR beta signatures. General observations from the study: CMV carriers having the relevant HLA were flagged by cumulative public TCR beta family frequency. In two of eight donors, the top clonotype was HLA-C-restricted CMV-specific.

TCRdb reprocessed the reads via MiXCR and lists one record per CDR3 protein. Of roughly 280,000 distinct CDR3 sequences listed, approximately 15% were seen once; the top ten hold 8.8%. About this clonotype: What it binds is unknown. This CDR3 fails to terminate in the conserved phenylalanine or tryptophan, so it likely reflects a read error.

CDR3 length: 14 residues. The V and J ends lost 0 bases and 7 bases respectively, with 12 bases between them. Germline loops: CDR1 MDHEN, CDR2 SYDVKM. The sequenced material came from PBMCs. The V call is TRBV28, the J call TRBJ1-2, with a weak D call TRBD1 (6 bases). This clonotype was obtained from a human donor in good health (CMV status not recorded). Some clones in this sample may be carry-over from other donors' samples. The CDR3 sequence is CASSLWLGGPGYTC. The CDR3 DNA reads as TGTGCCAGCAGTTTATGGTTGGGGGGCCCTGGCTACACCTGT.